This TCR beta chain appears in the sequencing data of a study of PD-L1 blockade in urothelial cancer. On the study more broadly: Males with bladder-origin urothelial cancer constituted about 90% of the roughly 30 patients. Counts from blood samples showed a median of about 140,000 T cells. Study-wide findings and caveats: Sub-median blood TCR clonality before treatment predicted longer survival.

This CDR3 is built from 14 residues. Germline loops: CDR1 MNHEY, CDR2 SMNVEV (reference sequence). The germline V and J ends were trimmed by 4 bases and 1 base, with 10 bases remaining between them. Data came from immunoSEQ multiplex PCR; TCRdb stores just in-frame clones and leaves some out. The data contain 85,000 to 130,000 clones, 91% of them seen just once; the ten biggest clones take up around 0.9%. Details on this clone: Its antigen is as yet unknown.

Metastatic or locally advanced urothelial carcinoma was present in the patients. The receptor comes from a woman of 80 years or more with urothelial cancer. The sequencing here drew on PBMCs, taken around atezolizumab (anti-PD-L1) treatment. The chain combines TRBV27 with TRBJ1-1; no clear D. As DNA, the CDR3 is TGTGCCAGCAGTTCCCCTAGTTGGAACACTGAAGCTTTCTTT. It codes for CASSSPSWNTEAFF.